One sample yielded the 10 T cell receptor beta chains listed below, sequenced in a study of OX40 agonist ivuxolimab in advanced cancers. Profiled with immunoSEQ multiplex PCR; TCRdb holds only in-frame clones, not every one. The sample has approximately 60,000 clones, roughly 80% seen once. The specimen was CD4+ or CD8+ T cells sorted from blood, collected in a trial of the OX40 agonist ivuxolimab. The receptors originated from an adult with an advanced solid tumor such as melanoma, head and neck, liver or kidney cancer.

A note on this clone: Other DNA sequences from this sample encode an identical CDR3 as well. The CDR3 spells CASSERLAGDFTDTQYF. CDR3 bases: TGTGCCAGCAGTGAACGGCTAGCGGGTGATTTCACAGATACGCAGTATTTT. The chain recombines TRBV2 with TRBJ2-3; 8 nucleotides align to TRBD2. Trimming at V came to 2 bases and at J to 2 bases, leaving 9 bases not matched to a gene. The CDR3 is made up of 17 amino acids. Looked up from germline, CDR1 is SNHLY and CDR2 is FYNNEI.

The genes are TRBV28 and TRBJ2-1, with 15 nucleotides matching TRBD2. The length of the CDR3 is 16 residues. CDR1 is MDHEN and CDR2 is SYDVKM in the germline V gene. The ends lost 2 bases at V and 8 bases at J; junction bases unmatched: 4. Here the CDR3 reads CASSLGLAGGRDEQFF. The CDR3 DNA reads as TGTGCCAGCAGTTTAGGACTAGCGGGAGGGCGCGATGAGCAGTTCTTC.

The chain links TRBV19 to TRBJ1-2; 7 bases map to TRBD1. The CDR3 consists of 14 residues. Germline V CDR1 and CDR2: LNHDA, SQIVND (reference sequence). V lost 6 bases, J lost 4 bases, and 8 bases stayed unmatched. This CDR3 reads CASRNRGEGYGYTF. The CDR3 nucleotides are TGTGCCAGTAGAAACAGGGGTGAAGGCTATGGCTACACCTTC.

This chain links TRBV7-2 with TRBJ2-3; D may correspond to TRBD1 or TRBD2 (5 bases each). Germline V CDR1 and CDR2: SGHTA, FQGNSA. This CDR3 comprises 13 residues. Trimming removed 5 bases at V and 2 bases at J, with 8 bases between. The CDR3 nucleotides read TGTGCCAGCAGCCGAGGGGTCACAGATACGCAGTATTTT. Its protein is CASSRGVTDTQYF.

This chain links TRBV5-4 with TRBJ2-4, with 8 nucleotides matching TRBD2. The CDR3 contains 14 residues. Losses at the gene ends were 3 bases for V and 3 bases for J; bases not matched to a gene: 2. Germline V CDR1 and CDR2: SGHNT, YYREEE (reference sequence). The CDR3 loop is CASSYSGNKNIQYF. The CDR3 region has the DNA TGTGCCAGCAGCTATAGCGGGAACAAAAACATTCAGTACTTC.

V is TRBV14 and J is TRBJ1-5; a weak D match, TRBD1 (6 bases). Germline V gene sequence: CDR1 SGHDN, CDR2 FVKESK. This CDR3 spans 18 amino acids. V was trimmed by 1 base and J by 4 bases, leaving 20 bases between them. The CDR3 bases are TGTGCCAGCAGCCAAGTGGGGGGCCACAGGGTCCCTAATCAGCCCCAGCATTTT. Protein: CASSQVGGHRVPNQPQHF. Combining the CDR3 with reference TRBV14 and TRBJ1-5 gives the whole variable domain EAGVTQFPSHSVIEKGQTVTLRCDPISGHDNLYWYRRVMGKEIKFLLHFVKESKQDESGMPNNRFLAERTGGTYSTLKVQPAELEDSGVYFCASSQVGGHRVPNQPQHFGDGTRLSIL.

The rearrangement joins TRBV10-3 to TRBJ2-3; D is perhaps TRBD2 (6 bases). The CDR3 runs to 14 residues. Germline assignment: CDR1 ENHRY and CDR2 SYGVKD. V was shortened by 4 bases and J by 6 bases, with 14 bases between the two germline ends. This chain's CDR3 is CAISAPPGEDTQYF. The CDR3 DNA sequence: TGTGCCATCAGTGCCCCTCCGGGGGAGGATACGCAGTATTTT.

The CDR3: CASSQIFANTGELFF. CDR3 DNA: TGTGCCAGCAGCCAGATTTTCGCGAACACCGGGGAGCTGTTTTTT. The rearrangement joins TRBV14 to TRBJ2-2, with D uncertain. Trimming left V 3 bases short and J 0 bases short, with 8 bases between. The CDR3 contains 15 residues. The V gene's germline CDR1 is SGHDN and CDR2 FVKESK.

This clone was recorded a few times. The V and J genes are TRBV30 and TRBJ1-2; D unclear. The CDR3 contains 12 residues. Germline CDR1 is GTSNPN and CDR2 is SVGIG (reference sequence). Trimming left V 5 bases short and J 3 bases short, with 10 bases between. The CDR3 reads CAWALSDYGYTF. Written as DNA, the CDR3 is TGTGCCTGGGCCCTCTCAGACTATGGCTACACCTTC.

This chain links TRBV6-5 with TRBJ2-2; 11 positions match TRBD1. The CDR3 covers 14 residues. Looked up from germline, CDR1 is MNHEY and CDR2 is SVGAGI. J was trimmed by 7 bases and V by 5 bases; bases with no gene match: 3. CDR3 region: CASSDGTGGGELFF. The CDR3 nucleotides read TGTGCCAGCAGTGATGGGACAGGGGGCGGGGAGCTGTTTTTT.